The rows below give T cell receptor beta chains drawn from one sample of a study of control samples from healthy donors and cancer patients. Some clones are missing from TCRdb's copy, which holds only in-frame ones; the method was immunoSEQ multiplex PCR. The table records about 140,000 clones, roughly nine tenths of them present only once. The sample consisted of blood. Receptor source: a woman in her thirties in good health. Each CDR3 is given with its conserved first and last residue. Each record gives: clone size, V gene, D gene, J gene, CDR3 DNA, CDR3 protein. The D gene is left open where the match is weak. Size is stated for part of the rows, as once, few or many counts, or as a class when the clone is expanded.

>-|TRBV6-4|-|TRBJ2-3
TGTGCCAGCAGTGACGGGAGCCCAGATACGCAGTATTTT
CASSDGSPDTQYF
>-|TRBV11-2|-|TRBJ1-3
TGTGCCAGCAGCCCCGGGGGAAACACCATATATTTT
CASSPGGNTIYF
>once|TRBV6-5|-|TRBJ1-2
TGTGCCAGCAGCCCAGACAACAGGCCCTCCTATGGCTACACCTTC
CASSPDNRPSYGYTF
>-|TRBV19|-|TRBJ1-5
TGTGCCAGTATGGGGCAAGATTATAGCAATCAGCCCCAGCATTTT
CASMGQDYSNQPQHF
>-|TRBV6-5|TRBD1|TRBJ1-1
TGTGCCAGCAGTTATTACAGGGGTGAAGCTTTCTTT
CASSYYRGEAFF
>few|TRBV6-5|-|TRBJ1-4
TGTGCCAGCAGACGGGGCGGGGATAATGAAAAACTGTTTTTT
CASRRGGDNEKLFF
>-|TRBV21-1|-|TRBJ2-3
TGTGCCAGCAGCAAAGGGGGAGGGGGCACGCAGTATTTT
CASSKGGGGTQYF
>-|TRBV5-6|-|TRBJ1-5
TGTGCCAGCAGCTTGTGGACAAACAATCAGCCCCAGCATTTT
CASSLWTNNQPQHF
>-|TRBV28|-|TRBJ1-6
TGTGCCAGTAGAGACCGTACCGGGTCACCCCTCCACTTT
CASRDRTGSPLHF
>few|TRBV6-5|-|TRBJ1-2
TGTGCCAGCAGCCTCCAGTATGGCTATGGCTACACCTTC
CASSLQYGYGYTF
>-|TRBV11-3|-|TRBJ1-4
TGTGCCAGCAGCTCAAAGGCCCGTAAACTGTTTTTT
CASSSKARKLFF
>-|TRBV24-1|TRBD1|TRBJ1-4
TGTGCCACCTCGCAGGGGGGGACGTTAGAAAAACTGTTTTTT
CATSQGGTLEKLFF
>-|TRBV11-3|-|TRBJ2-1
TGTGCCAGCAGCTTAGGTCTGGCGGGATTAATTAATGAGCAGTTCTTC
CASSLGLAGLINEQFF
>-|TRBV27|-|TRBJ2-3
TGTGCCAGCAACACCTTAGGTCCCACAAGGGGTAATACGCAGTATTTT
CASNTLGPTRGNTQYF
>-|TRBV18|-|TRBJ1-1
TGTGCCAGCTTCGGAGGACCGAACACTGAAGCTTTCTTT
CASFGGPNTEAFF
>-|TRBV18|-|TRBJ1-2
TGTGCCAGCTCCCAAGAGGCCTTAAACTATGGCTACACCTTC
CASSQEALNYGYTF
>few|TRBV21-1|-|TRBJ1-5
TGTGCCAGCAGCATCCGGGACAGATATCAGCCCCAGCATTTT
CASSIRDRYQPQHF
>-|TRBV19|-|TRBJ1-2
TGTGCCAGTGAGGGCCAACGCTATGGCTACACCTTC
CASEGQRYGYTF
>-|TRBV7-8|TRBD1|TRBJ1-2
TGTGCCAGCAGCCCGGACAGGGTCGGCGGCTACACCTTC
CASSPDRVGGYTF
>-|TRBV19|-|TRBJ1-1
TGTGCCAGTAGTCAATGGCAGAACACTGAAGCTTTCTTT
CASSQWQNTEAFF
>once|TRBV27|-|TRBJ1-2
TGTGCCAGCAAGAAGATTGACAGAAACTATGGCTACACCTTC
CASKKIDRNYGYTF